These T cell receptor beta chains were read from a single sample in a study of cytomegalovirus exposure and HLA in healthy donors. This table comes from immunoSEQ multiplex PCR, and its TCRdb copy is limited to in-frame clones, with some not included. The table has under 90,000 clones, approximately 71% seen once. Sequenced input: PBMCs. The source of these receptors is a woman in her thirties or forties in good health and CMV-seronegative. The CDR3 runs from the conserved cysteine through the conserved F or W. A D gene is named only where the DNA matches it firmly. A clone size is listed for some rows: how often the clone was seen (once, few, many), or a class if it is expanded.

TRBD1,TRBJ2-7,.,TRBV10-3,CAISSRQGSSYEQYF,TGTGCCATCAGCTCAAGACAGGGGAGCTCCTACGAGCAGTACTTC
TRBD1,TRBJ2-1,.,TRBV11-2,CASSFGTGNYNEQFF,TGTGCCAGCAGCTTCGGGACAGGAAACTACAATGAGCAGTTCTTC
.,TRBJ1-3,.,TRBV6-1,CASSEAGTQGSSGNTIYF,TGTGCCAGCAGTGAAGCGGGAACCCAGGGTAGCTCTGGAAACACCATATATTTT
TRBD2,TRBJ2-1,few,TRBV11-3,CASSLDGRGGSDEQFF,TGTGCCAGCAGCTTAGATGGACGGGGGGGCTCCGATGAGCAGTTCTTC
.,TRBJ1-4,.,TRBV29-1,CSVPARGTNEKLFF,TGCAGCGTTCCGGCACGGGGAACTAATGAAAAACTGTTTTTT
TRBD2,TRBJ2-3,few,TRBV5-5,CASSLQLAGGDTQYF,TGTGCCAGCAGCTTGCAACTAGCGGGGGGAGATACGCAGTATTTT
.,TRBJ1-2,.,TRBV11-1,CASSLGVTGNYGYTF,TGTGCCAGCAGCTTGGGAGTAACAGGGAACTATGGCTACACCTTC
TRBD1,TRBJ1-3,few,TRBV2,CASTHPGQSLSGNTIYF,TGTGCCAGCACCCACCCGGGACAGTCGCTCTCTGGAAACACCATATATTTT
.,TRBJ2-7,.,TRBV2,CASSDFGSREQYF,TGTGCCAGCAGTGACTTCGGGTCCCGCGAGCAGTACTTC
.,TRBJ1-2,once,TRBV2,CASRTTGSNYGYTF,TGTGCCAGCAGGACGACAGGATCTAACTATGGCTACACCTTC
TRBD2,TRBJ2-2,.,TRBV4-3,CASSQGLAGTGELFF,TGCGCCAGCAGCCAGGGACTAGCCGGCACCGGGGAGCTGTTTTTT
.,TRBJ2-7,.,TRBV6-5,CASSYSGLASSYEQYF,TGTGCCAGCAGTTACTCGGGCCTAGCGAGTTCCTACGAGCAGTACTTC
TRBD1,TRBJ2-7,few,TRBV10-3,CAISLRTGGSYEQYF,TGTGCCATCAGCCTAAGGACAGGGGGCTCCTACGAGCAGTACTTC
.,TRBJ1-1,few,TRBV6-5,CASSYSGVNTEAFF,TGTGCCAGCAGTTACTCCGGGGTGAACACTGAAGCTTTCTTT
TRBD1,TRBJ1-1,few,TRBV5-1,CASSLVGQGSTEAFF,TGCGCCAGCAGCTTGGTGGGACAGGGGAGCACTGAAGCTTTCTTT
TRBD2,TRBJ2-7,.,TRBV7-9,CASSLAFFGTSETYEQYF,TGTGCCAGCAGCTTAGCTTTTTTCGGGACTAGCGAGACCTACGAGCAGTACTTC
TRBD1,TRBJ1-2,.,TRBV9,CASSETGTGGFGYTF,TGTGCCAGCAGCGAAACCGGGACAGGGGGCTTTGGCTACACCTTC
TRBD2,TRBJ2-1,.,TRBV9,CASSPPPSSGRGLYNEQFF,TGTGCCAGCAGCCCCCCACCCTCTAGCGGGAGGGGTTTATACAATGAGCAGTTCTTC
.,TRBJ1-2,.,TRBV5-1,CASRALGGGYTF,TGCGCCAGCAGAGCACTCGGGGGTGGCTACACCTTC
TRBD2,TRBJ2-7,few,TRBV11-2,CASSLVGLATYEQYF,TGTGCCAGCAGCTTAGTGGGACTAGCGACCTACGAGCAGTACTTC
.,TRBJ2-1,once,TRBV6-5,CASSYRRDNEQFF,TGTGCCAGCAGTTACAGACGGGATAATGAGCAGTTCTTC
TRBD1,TRBJ2-6,.,TRBV7-3,CASSMGTGGPRGANVLTF,TGTGCCAGCAGCATGGGGACAGGGGGTCCGAGGGGGGCCAACGTCCTGACTTTC
TRBD2,TRBJ2-3,few,TRBV7-8,CASSSTSGRTDTQYF,TGTGCCAGCAGCTCGACTAGCGGGAGAACAGATACGCAGTATTTT
TRBD2,TRBJ2-1,.,TRBV7-6,CASSPRGESYNEQFF,TGTGCCAGCAGCCCCCGGGGGGAATCCTACAATGAGCAGTTCTTC
TRBD1,TRBJ2-3,.,TRBV5-1,CASSPRTGRTDTQYF,TGCGCCAGCAGCCCACGGACAGGGCGCACAGATACGCAGTATTTT
.,TRBJ2-7,.,TRBV5-1,CASSSSGSLGGNEQYF,TGCGCCAGCAGCTCCTCCGGCTCCCTCGGCGGCAACGAGCAGTACTTC
.,TRBJ2-3,.,TRBV9,CASSVEWTADTQYF,TGTGCCAGCAGCGTAGAGTGGACAGCAGATACGCAGTATTTT
TRBD2,TRBJ2-1,.,TRBV7-9,CASRLPPGAGGAYNEQFF,TGTGCCAGCAGACTACCCCCCGGGGCGGGGGGCGCCTACAATGAGCAGTTCTTC
.,TRBJ2-5,.,TRBV7-2,CASSFVREETQYF,TGTGCCAGCAGCTTCGTCCGGGAGGAGACCCAGTACTTC
.,TRBJ1-2,.,TRBV28,CASSLQGYGYTF,TGTGCCAGCAGTTTACAGGGCTATGGCTACACCTTC
.,TRBJ2-1,.,TRBV5-4,CASTLGLTSYNEQFF,TGTGCCAGCACTCTGGGACTTACCTCCTACAATGAGCAGTTCTTC
TRBD1,TRBJ2-7,.,TRBV5-6,CASSPEDREKSYEQYF,TGTGCCAGCAGCCCAGAGGACAGGGAGAAATCCTACGAGCAGTACTTC
.,TRBJ2-7,.,TRBV7-9,CATTFRGQLNLNF,TGTGCCACCACGTTCAGGGGCCAACTTAATTTGAACTTC
.,TRBJ1-5,few,TRBV19,CASSARGSNQPQHF,TGTGCCAGTAGTGCCCGGGGTAGCAATCAGCCCCAGCATTTT
.,TRBJ1-3,.,TRBV30,CAVKHGNTIYF,TGTGCGGTCAAACATGGAAACACCATATATTTT
TRBD2,TRBJ2-1,once,TRBV4-3,CASSWTRGFNEQFF,TGCGCCAGCAGCTGGACTAGAGGATTCAATGAGCAGTTCTTC
.,TRBJ2-7,.,TRBV4-2,CASSHGESYKQYF,TGTGCCAGCAGCCACGGGGAGTCCTACAAGCAGTACTTC
.,TRBJ1-6,.,TRBV25-1,CASSPYSGSPLHF,TGTGCCAGCAGTCCATATTCGGGTTCACCCCTCCACTTT
TRBD1,TRBJ2-5,.,TRBV7-3,CASSRTGVGETQYF,TGTGCCAGCAGCCGGACAGGGGTAGGGGAGACCCAGTACTTC
TRBD1,TRBJ2-5,.,TRBV9,CASSVRTGLGETQYF,TGTGCCAGCAGCGTTCGGACAGGGCTCGGGGAGACCCAGTACTTC
TRBD2,TRBJ2-5,few,TRBV5-1,CASSLSGGLAVSQETQYF,TGCGCCAGCAGCTTGTCAGGGGGACTAGCGGTTTCCCAAGAGACCCAGTACTTC
.,TRBJ2-7,.,TRBV7-6,CASSLASDTGHEQYF,TGTGCCAGCAGCTTAGCCTCGGACACCGGACACGAGCAGTACTTC
.,TRBJ2-7,.,TRBV4-3,CASSQTGLPYEQYF,TGCGCCAGCAGCCAAACAGGGCTTCCCTACGAGCAGTACTTC
.,TRBJ1-1,once,TRBV4-3,CASSHTGLGNTEAFF,TGCGCCAGCAGCCATACAGGGCTGGGGAACACTGAAGCTTTCTTT
TRBD2,TRBJ2-3,.,TRBV2,CASSERLAGGLTLGTDTQYF,TGTGCCAGCAGTGAGCGGCTAGCGGGAGGGCTGACATTGGGTACAGATACGCAGTATTTT
TRBD1,TRBJ2-3,.,TRBV29-1,CSVRTGGTDTQYF,TGCAGCGTGAGGACAGGGGGCACAGATACGCAGTATTTT
TRBD1,TRBJ1-5,.,TRBV2,CASSGDRDQPQHF,TGTGCCAGCAGCGGGGACAGAGATCAGCCCCAGCATTTT